One and the same sample provided the 9 T cell receptor beta chains below, sequenced in a study of blood T cell repertoires in COVID-19. TCRdb's copy holds only in-frame clones and misses some; the assay was immunoSEQ multiplex PCR. The sample has about 90,000 clones, over 75% seen once. The sample comprised peripheral blood. All receptors derive from a man between 65 and 85 years old with acute or convalescent COVID-19.

This clone ranks as medium-sized. This rearrangement joins TRBV28 to TRBJ1-5; D perhaps matches TRBD1 (5 bases). The CDR3 is 16 residues long. V gave up 3 bases and J gave up 4 bases, with 16 bases separating them. Germline CDR1 and CDR2: MDHEN and SYDVKM. The CDR3 region has the DNA TGTGCCAGCAGTTTCTCCCCCAGGGTAGGGAATCAGCCCCAGCATTTT. Translated, it gives CASSFSPRVGNQPQHF.

This chain joins TRBV7-3 and TRBJ2-1; 12 bases are a match to TRBD1. Losses at the gene ends were 2 bases for V and 8 bases for J; bases not matched to a gene: 1. The CDR3 covers 14 residues. The germline gives CDR1 SGHTA, CDR2 FQGTGA. CDR3 sequence: CASSLGTGGYEQFF. Written as DNA, the CDR3 is TGTGCCAGCAGCTTAGGGACAGGGGGCTATGAGCAGTTCTTC. Using reference TRBV7-3 and TRBJ2-1 for the parts outside the CDR3, the full variable domain is GAGVSQTPSNKVTEKGKYVELRCDPISGHTALYWYRQSLGQGPEFLIYFQGTGAADDSGLPNDRFFAVRPEGSVSTLKIQRTERGDSAVYLCASSLGTGGYEQFFGPGTRLTVL.

The rearrangement joins TRBV6-5 to TRBJ1-2; D is possibly TRBD1 (6 bases). The CDR3 is made up of 14 amino acids. CDR1 is MNHEY and CDR2 is SVGAGI in the germline V gene. V was pared by 4 bases and J by 0 bases, with 9 bases between. In DNA form, the CDR3 reads TGTGCCAGCAGTTCAGGGGCAGCTAACTATGGCTACACCTTC. Protein product: CASSSGAANYGYTF.

The gene calls are TRBV28 and TRBJ1-2; the D gene is possibly TRBD1 (6 bases). CDR1 MDHEN and CDR2 SYDVKM come from the germline V gene. This CDR3 is built from 13 residues. Trimming shortened V by 10 bases and J by 6 bases, and 18 bases separated the two germline ends. CDR3 in DNA: TGTGCCACCGCAGGTGCCTACAGGGATGGCTACACCTTC. It encodes CATAGAYRDGYTF.

This clone was picked up a small number of times. The gene calls are TRBV29-1 and TRBJ1-2, with TRBD1 as a possible D gene (5 bases). V lost 4 bases to trimming and J lost 2 bases, with 11 bases between them. This CDR3 has 13 amino acids. From germline, CDR1 is SQVTM and CDR2 ANQGSEA. CDR3 coding DNA: TGCAGCGTTGCGACAGATGCCAACTATGGCTACACCTTC. Residues: CSVATDANYGYTF.

This clone was observed a few times. The chain has TRBV5-6 and TRBJ1-4; 10 bases map to TRBD1. The CDR3 is 16 residues long. V was pared by 1 base and J by 7 bases, with 7 bases of the junction left unmatched. In germline, CDR1 is SGHDT, CDR2 YYEEEE. CDR3 nucleotides: TGTGCCAGCAGCTTGTCGGCCGGGACAGGGGTTGAAAAACTGTTTTTT. It is translated as CASSLSAGTGVEKLFF. Complete variable domain (other parts from reference TRBV5-6 and TRBJ1-4): DAGVTQSPTHLIKTRGQQVTLRCSPKSGHDTVSWYQQALGQGPQFIFQYYEEEERQRGNFPDRFSGHQFPNYSSELNVNALLLGDSALYLCASSLSAGTGVEKLFFGSGTQLSVL.

The chain links TRBV18 to TRBJ1-4; 10 bases are shared with TRBD1. Germline V gene sequence: CDR1 KGHSH, CDR2 LQKENI. Losses at the gene ends were 2 bases for V and 6 bases for J; bases not matched to a gene: 0. The CDR3 sequence is 14 residues long. For the CDR3, the DNA is TGTGCCAGCTCACCAGGGACAGGGGATGAAAAACTGTTTTTT. This sequence encodes CASSPGTGDEKLFF.

This clone has only a few counts. This chain links TRBV27 with TRBJ2-4; D uncertain. The ends were cut back, 4 bases at V and 1 base at J, with 5 bases in the middle. This CDR3 is built from 13 residues. In germline, CDR1 is MNHEY, CDR2 SMNVEV (reference sequence). CDR3 nucleotide sequence: TGTGCCAGCAGTTCGCAGGCCAAAAACATTCAGTACTTC. Translated, it gives CASSSQAKNIQYF.

As concerns this clone: The same CDR3 arises from other DNA sequences in this sample as well. The chain is built from TRBV7-2 and TRBJ1-1; no firm D call. The germline V gene encodes CDR1 SGHTA and CDR2 FQGNSA. The CDR3 has 13 residues. The germline V and J ends were trimmed by 2 bases and 0 bases, with 4 bases remaining between them. In nucleotides, the CDR3 is TGTGCCAGCAGCTTACAGTTGAACACTGAAGCTTTCTTT. This translates into CASSLQLNTEAFF.